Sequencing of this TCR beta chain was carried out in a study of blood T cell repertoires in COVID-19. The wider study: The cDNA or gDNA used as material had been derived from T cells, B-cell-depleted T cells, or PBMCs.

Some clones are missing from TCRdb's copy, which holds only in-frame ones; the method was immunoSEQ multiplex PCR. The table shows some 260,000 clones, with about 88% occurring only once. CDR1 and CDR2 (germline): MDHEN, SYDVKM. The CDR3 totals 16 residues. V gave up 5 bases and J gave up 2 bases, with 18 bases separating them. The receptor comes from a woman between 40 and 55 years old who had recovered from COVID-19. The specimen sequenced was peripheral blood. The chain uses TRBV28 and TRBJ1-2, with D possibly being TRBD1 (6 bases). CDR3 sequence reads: CASSPGGISPNYGYTF. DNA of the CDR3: TGTGCCAGCAGTCCGGGGGGCATCTCCCCGAACTATGGCTACACCTTC.